This TCR beta chain came from a study of blood T cell repertoires in COVID-19. Study-wide context: The United States, Italy and Spain supplied acute and convalescent COVID-19 samples. The analysed material was cDNA or gDNA that came from T cells, B-cell-depleted T cells, or PBMCs.

Study processing details: Reference gene primer amplification yielded estimated nucleated cell counts. Generated by immunoSEQ multiplex PCR, the TCRdb table keeps only in-frame clones and is missing some. The V and J calls and clone size are taken from that table; D and trimming were inferred from the DNA. In the table there are fewer than 350,000 clones, around 87% of which are singletons. The CDR3 covers 16 residues. V lost 6 bases and J lost 8; bases outside the gene matches: 12. The germline gives CDR1 LNHDA, CDR2 SQIVND (reference sequence). The sequenced sample consisted of peripheral blood. The gene calls are TRBV19 and TRBJ1-4; TRBD1 agrees at 10 bases. The TCR comes from a woman aged 45-65 years who had recovered from COVID-19. Here the CDR3 reads CASRAYGTGDDEKLFF. Written as DNA, the CDR3 is TGTGCCAGTAGAGCCTACGGGACAGGGGACGACGAAAAACTGTTTTTT.